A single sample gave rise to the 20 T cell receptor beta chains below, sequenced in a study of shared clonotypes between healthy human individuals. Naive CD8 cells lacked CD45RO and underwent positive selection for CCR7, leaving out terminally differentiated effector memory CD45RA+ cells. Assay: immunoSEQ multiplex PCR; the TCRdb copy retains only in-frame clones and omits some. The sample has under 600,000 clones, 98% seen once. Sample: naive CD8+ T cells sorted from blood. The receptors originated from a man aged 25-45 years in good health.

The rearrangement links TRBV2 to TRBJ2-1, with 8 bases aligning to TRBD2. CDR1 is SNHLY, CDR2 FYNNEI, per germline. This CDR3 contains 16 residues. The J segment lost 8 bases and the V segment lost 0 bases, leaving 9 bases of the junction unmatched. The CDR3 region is CASSEAAYGRAHEQFF. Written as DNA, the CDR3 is TGTGCCAGCAGTGAAGCGGCATACGGGAGGGCCCATGAGCAGTTCTTC.

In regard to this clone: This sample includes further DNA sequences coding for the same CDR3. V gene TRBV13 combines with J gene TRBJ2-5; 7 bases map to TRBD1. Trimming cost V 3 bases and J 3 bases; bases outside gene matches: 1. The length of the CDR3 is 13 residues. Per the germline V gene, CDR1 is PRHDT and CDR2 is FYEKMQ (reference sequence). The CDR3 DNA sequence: TGTGCCAGCAGCTTTACAGGGGAAGAGACCCAGTACTTC. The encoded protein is CASSFTGEETQYF.

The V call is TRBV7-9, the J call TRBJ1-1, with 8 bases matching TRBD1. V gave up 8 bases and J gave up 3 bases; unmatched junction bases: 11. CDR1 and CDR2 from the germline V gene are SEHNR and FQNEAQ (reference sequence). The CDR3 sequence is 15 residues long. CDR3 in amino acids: CASPPDRGGDTEAFF. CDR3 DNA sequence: TGTGCCAGCCCCCCAGACAGGGGAGGGGACACTGAAGCTTTCTTT.

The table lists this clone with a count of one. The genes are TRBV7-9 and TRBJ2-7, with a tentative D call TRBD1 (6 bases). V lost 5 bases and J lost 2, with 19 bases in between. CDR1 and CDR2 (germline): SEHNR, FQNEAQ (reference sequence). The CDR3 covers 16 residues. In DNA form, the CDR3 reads TGTGCCAGCAGCGAACTACAGGGTGCCCTCGCCTACGAGCAGTACTTC. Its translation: CASSELQGALAYEQYF.

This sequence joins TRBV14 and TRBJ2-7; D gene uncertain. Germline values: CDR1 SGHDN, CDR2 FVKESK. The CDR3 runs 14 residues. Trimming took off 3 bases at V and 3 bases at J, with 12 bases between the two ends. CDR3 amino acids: CASSHPDDGYEQYF. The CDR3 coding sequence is TGTGCCAGCAGCCATCCAGATGACGGCTACGAGCAGTACTTC.

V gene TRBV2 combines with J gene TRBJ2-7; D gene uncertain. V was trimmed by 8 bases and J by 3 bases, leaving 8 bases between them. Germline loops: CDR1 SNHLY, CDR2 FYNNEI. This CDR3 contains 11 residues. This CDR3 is CASGINYEQYF. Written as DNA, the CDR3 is TGTGCCAGCGGGATAAACTACGAGCAGTACTTC.

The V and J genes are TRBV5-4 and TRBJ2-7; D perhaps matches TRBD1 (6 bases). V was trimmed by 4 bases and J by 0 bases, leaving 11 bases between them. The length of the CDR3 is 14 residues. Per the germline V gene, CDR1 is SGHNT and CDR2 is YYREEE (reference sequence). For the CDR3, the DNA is TGTGCCAGCAGCCAAGGGGGTAGCTCCTACGAGCAGTACTTC. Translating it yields CASSQGGSSYEQYF.

The CDR3, as DNA: TGTGCCAGCAGCGTCACCACTAGCGGGACCTACAATGAGCAGTTCTTC. Amino acid sequence: CASSVTTSGTYNEQFF. The chain carries TRBV9 and TRBJ2-1, with 10 bases identical to TRBD2. The V and J ends lost 2 bases and 2 bases, in that order; junction bases with no gene match: 4. This CDR3 contains 16 residues. Germline V gene sequence: CDR1 SGDLS, CDR2 YYNGEE.

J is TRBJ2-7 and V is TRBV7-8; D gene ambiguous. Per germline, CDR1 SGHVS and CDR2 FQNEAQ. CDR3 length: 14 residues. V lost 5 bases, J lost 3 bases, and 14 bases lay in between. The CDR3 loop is CASSQSKGLYEQYF. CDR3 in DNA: TGTGCCAGCAGCCAATCCAAAGGGCTCTACGAGCAGTACTTC.

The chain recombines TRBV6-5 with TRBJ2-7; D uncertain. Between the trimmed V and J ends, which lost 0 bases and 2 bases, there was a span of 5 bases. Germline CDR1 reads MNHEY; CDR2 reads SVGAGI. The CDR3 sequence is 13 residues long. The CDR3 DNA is TGTGCCAGCAGTTACTCACAGACCTACGAGCAGTACTTC. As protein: CASSYSQTYEQYF.

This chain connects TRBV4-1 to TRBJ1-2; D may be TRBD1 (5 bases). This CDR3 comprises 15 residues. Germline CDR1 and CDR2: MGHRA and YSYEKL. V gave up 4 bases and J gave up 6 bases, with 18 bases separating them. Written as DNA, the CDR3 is TGCGCCAGCAGCCCAGGGTTGAGGGGATCGGATGGCTACACCTTC. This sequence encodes CASSPGLRGSDGYTF.

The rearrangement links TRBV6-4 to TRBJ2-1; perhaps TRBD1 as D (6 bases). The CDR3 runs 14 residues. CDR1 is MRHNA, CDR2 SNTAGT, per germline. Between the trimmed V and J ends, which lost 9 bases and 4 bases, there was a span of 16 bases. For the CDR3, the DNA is TGTGCCAGTCCCATACCCCAGGGGTACAATGAGCAGTTCTTC. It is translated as CASPIPQGYNEQFF.

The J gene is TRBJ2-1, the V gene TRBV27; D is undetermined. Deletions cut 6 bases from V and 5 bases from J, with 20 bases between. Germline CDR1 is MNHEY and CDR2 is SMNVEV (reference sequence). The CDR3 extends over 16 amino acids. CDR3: CASSPEASSIDNEQFF. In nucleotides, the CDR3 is TGTGCCAGCAGCCCCGAGGCCTCCAGTATCGACAATGAGCAGTTCTTC.

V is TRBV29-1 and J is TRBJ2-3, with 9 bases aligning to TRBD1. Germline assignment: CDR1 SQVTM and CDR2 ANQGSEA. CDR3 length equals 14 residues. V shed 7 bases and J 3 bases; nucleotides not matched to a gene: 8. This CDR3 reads CSGLEQGATDTQYF. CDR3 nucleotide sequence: TGCAGCGGCCTGGAACAGGGGGCAACAGATACGCAGTATTTT.

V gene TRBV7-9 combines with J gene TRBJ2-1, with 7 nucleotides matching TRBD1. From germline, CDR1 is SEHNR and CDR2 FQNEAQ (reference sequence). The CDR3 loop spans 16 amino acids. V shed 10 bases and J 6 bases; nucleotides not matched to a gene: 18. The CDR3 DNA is TGTGCCACCCTCCAACCGAGAGAGGGGGCAGTCAATGAGCAGTTCTTC. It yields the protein CATLQPREGAVNEQFF.

CDR3 loop: CAWSKGLEDTLSGNTIYF. CDR3 bases: TGTGCCTGGAGTAAGGGTTTAGAGGATACACTTTCTGGAAACACCATATATTTT. V gene TRBV30 combines with J gene TRBJ1-3, with no clear D. The V gene lost 2 bases and the J gene lost 1 base, with 21 bases spanning the gap. This CDR3 is built from 18 residues. In germline, CDR1 is GTSNPN, CDR2 SVGIG (reference sequence).

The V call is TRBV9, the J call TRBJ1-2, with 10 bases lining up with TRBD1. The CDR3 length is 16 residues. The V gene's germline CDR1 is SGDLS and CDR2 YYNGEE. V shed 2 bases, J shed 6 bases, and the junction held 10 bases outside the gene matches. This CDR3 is CASSVHKDRGQDGYTF. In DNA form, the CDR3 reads TGTGCCAGCAGCGTCCACAAAGACAGGGGGCAAGATGGCTACACCTTC. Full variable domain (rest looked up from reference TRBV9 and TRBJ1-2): DSGVTQTPKHLITATGQRVTLRCSPRSGDLSVYWYQQSLDQGLQFLIQYYNGEERAKGNILERFSAQQFPDLHSELNLSSLELGDSALYFCASSVHKDRGQDGYTFGSGTRLTVV.

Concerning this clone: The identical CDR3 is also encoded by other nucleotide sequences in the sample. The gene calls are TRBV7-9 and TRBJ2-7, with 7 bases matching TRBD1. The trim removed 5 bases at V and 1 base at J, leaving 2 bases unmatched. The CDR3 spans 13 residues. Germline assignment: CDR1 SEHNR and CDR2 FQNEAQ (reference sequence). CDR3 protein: CASSHRGSYEQYF. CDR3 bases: TGTGCCAGCAGCCACAGGGGATCCTACGAGCAGTACTTC. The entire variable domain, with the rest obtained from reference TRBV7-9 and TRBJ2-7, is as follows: DTGVSQNPRHKITKRGQNVTFRCDPISEHNRLYWYRQTLGQGPEFLTYFQNEAQLEKSRLLSDRFSAERPKGSFSTLEIQRTEQGDSAMYLCASSHRGSYEQYFGPGTRLTVT.

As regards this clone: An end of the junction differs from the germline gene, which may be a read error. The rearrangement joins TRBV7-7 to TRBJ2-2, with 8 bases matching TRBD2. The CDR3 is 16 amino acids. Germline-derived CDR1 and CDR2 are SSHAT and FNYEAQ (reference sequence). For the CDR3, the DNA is TGTGCTAGCAGCCCCCCGGGACTAGCGAACACCGGGGAGCTGTTTTTT. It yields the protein CASSPPGLANTGELFF.

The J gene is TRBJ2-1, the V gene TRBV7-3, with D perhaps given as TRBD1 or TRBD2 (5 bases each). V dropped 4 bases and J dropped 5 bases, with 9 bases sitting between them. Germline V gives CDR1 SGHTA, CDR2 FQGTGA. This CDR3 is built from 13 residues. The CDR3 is CASSSGTHNEQFF. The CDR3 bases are TGTGCCAGCAGCTCAGGGACCCACAATGAGCAGTTCTTC.